These 17 T cell receptor beta chains were sequenced from one sample in a study of T cell changes during pregnancy in multiple sclerosis. Generated by immunoSEQ multiplex PCR, the TCRdb table keeps only in-frame clones and is missing some. This table has about 40,000 clones, roughly 90% appearing once. Here the sequenced sample was CD8+ T cells from peripheral blood mononuclear cells, taken before pregnancy. All receptors derive from a female donor with multiple sclerosis, enrolled in a pregnancy study.

The V and J genes are TRBV28 and TRBJ2-7, with 14 bases fitting TRBD2. V was clipped by 3 bases and J by 4 bases; unmatched bases: 14. There are 19 residues in the CDR3. Germline values: CDR1 MDHEN, CDR2 SYDVKM. The CDR3 loop is CASSLWGLAGESLVYEQYF. DNA of the CDR3: TGTGCCAGCAGTTTGTGGGGACTAGCGGGAGAGAGCCTAGTATACGAGCAGTACTTC.

The V gene is TRBV7-8, the J gene TRBJ2-2; no definite D call. Germline assignment: CDR1 SGHVS and CDR2 FQNEAQ. This CDR3 is 10 amino acids long. V shed 5 bases and J shed 7 bases, with 2 bases lying between them. CDR3 amino acids: CASSLGELFF. The CDR3 nucleotides are TGTGCCAGCAGCCTCGGGGAGCTGTTTTTT.

As to this clone: The junction departs from the called germline gene at one end, perhaps through a read error. The chain links TRBV10-3 to TRBJ2-5; 8 positions match TRBD2. Germline values: CDR1 ENHRY, CDR2 SYGVKD. This CDR3 is built from 13 residues. The CDR3 DNA sequence: TGTGCCATCAGTGAGCCGGGACTAGAGGCCCAGTACTTC. It is translated as CAISEPGLEAQYF.

The rearrangement links TRBV7-9 to TRBJ2-1; 13 positions agree with TRBD2. The CDR3 is 17 amino acids. J was trimmed by 0 bases and V by 1 base; bases with no gene match: 0. The germline gives CDR1 SEHNR, CDR2 FQNEAQ (reference sequence). The CDR3 DNA follows: TGTGCCAGCAGCTTAGGGACTAGCGGGAGCTCCTACAATGAGCAGTTCTTC. Protein product: CASSLGTSGSSYNEQFF.

The chain employs TRBV9 and TRBJ2-3; D is perhaps TRBD2 (5 bases). Germline V CDR1 and CDR2: SGDLS, YYNGEE. V gave up 6 bases and J gave up 5 bases, with 19 bases separating them. The CDR3 runs to 15 residues. CDR3 coding DNA: TGTGCCAGCAATGAACGAGGGAGCCGTGGAGATACGCAGTATTTT. Protein product: CASNERGSRGDTQYF.

DNA of the CDR3: TGTGCCAGCAGCTTAGCTCAGGTAAGCTCCTACGAGCAGTACTTC. As protein: CASSLAQVSSYEQYF. The chain combines TRBV11-3 with TRBJ2-7, with unresolved D. Trimming removed 1 base from V and 0 bases from J, with 10 bases in between. Looked up from germline, CDR1 is SGHNT and CDR2 is YENEEA. This CDR3 spans 15 amino acids.

This chain uses TRBV12-5 with TRBJ2-3, with a weak D call TRBD1 (5 bases). The V end was cut by 1 base, the J end by 0 bases, with 8 bases between. The length of the CDR3 is 15 residues. The germline V gene encodes CDR1 LGHNT and CDR2 FRNRAP. CDR3 DNA: TGTGCTAGTGGTTTGGGGACAAGCAGCACAGATACGCAGTATTTT. It encodes CASGLGTSSTDTQYF.

The chain carries TRBV2 and TRBJ2-1, with D maybe TRBD2 (6 bases). The V gene lost 8 bases and the J gene lost 1 base, with 12 bases spanning the gap. Germline V gene data show CDR1 as SNHLY and CDR2 as FYNNEI. This CDR3 has 14 residues. CDR3 sequence reads: CASYLLASYNEQFF. CDR3 coding DNA: TGTGCCAGCTATTTACTAGCTTCCTACAATGAGCAGTTCTTC.

The CDR3 sequence: CASSPGGGQGLVDSGYTF. The CDR3 nucleotides are TGTGCCAGTTCCCCGGGAGGGGGACAGGGACTGGTGGATTCTGGCTACACCTTC. The rearrangement links TRBV19 to TRBJ1-2, with 9 nucleotides matching TRBD1. V lost 8 bases to trimming and J lost 7 bases; unmatched junction nucleotides: 23. This CDR3 contains 18 residues. Germline V gene sequence: CDR1 LNHDA, CDR2 SQIVND (reference sequence).

The V and J genes are TRBV6-4 and TRBJ2-1; 10 nucleotides line up with TRBD2. The CDR3 totals 16 residues. V trimming: 0 bases; J trimming: 6 bases; junction bases outside the gene matches: 5. From germline, CDR1 is MRHNA and CDR2 SNTAGT. CDR3 coding DNA: TGTGCCAGCAGTGACTCGCCCAGCGGGAGGGGCAATGAGCAGTTCTTC. Its protein is CASSDSPSGRGNEQFF.

The V gene is TRBV18, the J gene TRBJ1-5; D gene uncertain. Trimming removed 4 bases at V and 0 bases at J, with 10 bases between. The CDR3 spans 15 residues. CDR1 and CDR2 (germline): KGHSH, LQKENI. The CDR3 DNA reads TGTGCCAGCTCACAGTCAACAGATAGCAATCAGCCCCAGCATTTT. Protein sequence: CASSQSTDSNQPQHF.

The chain has TRBV27 and TRBJ2-3; 13 positions match TRBD2. The CDR3 covers 15 residues. The V gene's germline CDR1 is MNHEY and CDR2 SMNVEV (reference sequence). The junction had 4 bases not matched to a gene; V was cut back by 6 bases and J by 4 bases. The CDR3 loop reads CASRLAGGPPDTQYF. CDR3 nucleotides: TGTGCCAGCAGACTAGCGGGAGGGCCCCCAGATACGCAGTATTTT.

V usage is TRBV7-9 and J usage is TRBJ2-4; 8 bases match TRBD2. V lost 3 bases and J lost 8; bases outside the gene matches: 9. The CDR3 contains 15 residues. Germline V gene data show CDR1 as SEHNR and CDR2 as FQNEAQ (reference sequence). The CDR3 spells CASSFVGRAEDIQYF. In DNA, the CDR3 is TGTGCCAGCAGCTTCGTCGGGAGGGCCGAGGACATTCAGTACTTC. Full variable domain (outside the CDR3, taken from reference TRBV7-9 and TRBJ2-4): DTGVSQNPRHKITKRGQNVTFRCDPISEHNRLYWYRQTLGQGPEFLTYFQNEAQLEKSRLLSDRFSAERPKGSFSTLEIQRTEQGDSAMYLCASSFVGRAEDIQYFGAGTRLSVL.

The J gene is TRBJ2-1, the V gene TRBV7-8; D is undetermined. The CDR3 runs 13 residues. CDR1 SGHVS and CDR2 FQNEAQ come from the germline V gene. V lost 0 bases and J lost 10, with 10 bases in between. CDR3 nucleotides: TGTGCCAGCAGCTTAGCAGTGGTAGCCGAGCAGTTCTTC. It is translated as CASSLAVVAEQFF.

The chain employs TRBV15 and TRBJ2-3, with a weak D call TRBD2 (6 bases). Per the germline V gene, CDR1 is LNHNV and CDR2 is YYDKDF (reference sequence). V lost 1 base, J lost 6 bases, and 8 bases lay in between. CDR3 length equals 13 residues. CDR3 DNA sequence: TGTGCCACCAGCAGAGCGGGGGAGGATACGCAGTATTTT. It is translated as CATSRAGEDTQYF.

The genes are TRBV27 and TRBJ2-7; D is possibly TRBD2 (5 bases). The V end lost 2 bases, the J end lost 7 bases, and 27 bases lay between the germline ends. The germline CDR1 and CDR2 sequences are MNHEY and SMNVEV (reference sequence). This CDR3 contains 18 residues. Here the CDR3 reads CASSLGPLSEAGGKEQYF. CDR3 DNA: TGTGCCAGCAGTTTAGGTCCCCTTAGCGAGGCAGGTGGGAAGGAGCAGTACTTC.

This chain links TRBV6-5 with TRBJ2-5, with 9 bases identical to TRBD2. Germline loops: CDR1 MNHEY, CDR2 SVGAGI. The CDR3 spans 16 residues. V trimming: 3 bases; J trimming: 5 bases; junction bases outside the gene matches: 10. The CDR3 sequence is CASSYRPGLARETQYF. CDR3 bases: TGTGCCAGCAGTTATAGGCCGGGACTAGCTCGGGAGACCCAGTACTTC.